Below are 9 T cell receptor beta chains sequenced from a single sample in a study of human T cells and chemical hapten exposure (dated by TCRdb to 2020 to 2022). In the paper's terms, the time point label means: patch test 1, 2 weeks after DPC sensitization. The treatment or condition label for this specimen denotes: therapeutic diphenylcyclopropenone sensitization with weekly scalp DPC. The library relied on RACE. The instrument was a NextSeq 500. The raw public reads went through TCRdb reprocessing: fastp at Q25, MiXCR clone calling, in-frame beta chains kept. Each entry merges the rows of one CDR3 protein and shows their most common DNA and genes. For this sample the table gives tens of thousands of distinct CDR3 sequences, of which approximately 11% were detected only once. The top ten constitute about 4.2% of the sample. The sample here was whole blood, taken in connection with sensitization to the hapten diphenylcyclopropenone (DPC). The source is a woman in her forties or fifties with alopecia areata. Some clones in this sample may be carry-over from other donors' samples.

As to this clonotype: A junction boundary mismatches the germline segment, possibly from a read error. The J gene is TRBJ2-2, the V gene TRBV6-1, with 11 bases fitting TRBD2. The CDR3 has 15 amino acids. The germline CDR1 and CDR2 sequences are MNHNS and SASEGT. DNA for the CDR3: TGTGCCAGCGCGAGACTAGCGGGGAACTCCGGGGAGCTGTTTTTT. Protein product: CASARLAGNSGELFF.

This clonotype was observed many times. The chain recombines TRBV14 with TRBJ1-1; D remains unclear. CDR3 length: 15 residues. CDR1 is SGHDN, CDR2 FVKESK, per germline. Trimming cost V 1 base and J 7 bases, with 16 bases left between them. The CDR3 loop reads CASSQVLGLRDEAFF. The CDR3 region has the DNA TGTGCCAGCAGCCAAGTTTTGGGTCTTCGGGATGAAGCTTTCTTT.

This clonotype came up many times. This chain uses TRBV5-1 with TRBJ1-5; no firm D call. The CDR3 loop spans 14 amino acids. Germline V lookup: CDR1 SGHRS, CDR2 YFSETQ. V lost 0 bases to trimming and J lost 3 bases, with 7 bases between them. The CDR3: CASSLDSFNQPQHF. CDR3 DNA sequence: TGCGCCAGCAGCTTGGATAGCTTCAATCAGCCCCAGCATTTT.

The chain combines TRBV28 with TRBJ2-5, with D unclear. Germline V gives CDR1 MDHEN, CDR2 SYDVKM. Trimming took off 4 bases at V and 1 base at J, with 16 bases between the two ends. The CDR3 extends over 16 amino acids. The CDR3 DNA sequence: TGTGCCAGCAGTTCCTTTTATAACCCCCTCCAAGAGACCCAGTACTTC. Residues: CASSSFYNPLQETQYF.

V gene TRBV5-6 combines with J gene TRBJ2-1, with D perhaps TRBD2 (6 bases). CDR1 is SGHDT, CDR2 YYEEEE, per germline. Trimming left V 5 bases short and J 9 bases short, with 21 bases between. This CDR3 comprises 15 residues. The CDR3 loop is CASSLTGGSLSEQFF. CDR3 DNA: TGTGCCAGCAGTCTCACCGGGGGTTCTCTCAGTGAGCAGTTCTTC.

There are many counts of this clonotype. The chain links TRBV6-2 or TRBV6-3 to TRBJ2-2; 9 nucleotides agree with TRBD1. V was clipped by 4 bases and J by 4 bases; unmatched bases: 13. Germline V lookup: CDR1 MNHEY, CDR2 SVGEGT. The CDR3 spans 18 residues. The DNA for the CDR3 is TGTGCCAGCAGTTCCCGGGACAGGGCTTTAGGGAGCACCGGGGAGCTGTTTTTT. Amino acids: CASSSRDRALGSTGELFF.

This clonotype was recorded a few times. V is TRBV18 and J is TRBJ2-1; either TRBD1 or TRBD2 may fit D (6 bases each). The V gene lost 0 bases and the J gene lost 7 bases, with 13 bases spanning the gap. From germline, CDR1 is KGHSH and CDR2 LQKENI. This CDR3 is 15 amino acids long. CDR3 in DNA: TGTGCCAGCTCACCACCGGCGGGAACAGGGAATGAGCAGTTCTTC. This translates into CASSPPAGTGNEQFF. The full variable domain, its missing parts supplied by reference TRBV18 and TRBJ2-1, is NAGVMQNPRHLVRRRGQEARLRCSPMKGHSHVYWYRQLPEEGLKFMVYLQKENIIDESGMPKERFSAEFPKEGPSILRIQQVVRGDSAAYFCASSPPAGTGNEQFFGPGTRLTVL.

This clonotype was counted at least ten times. The CDR3 protein is CSASPHRAAYEQYF. The CDR3 DNA follows: TGCAGTGCTAGTCCCCACAGGGCAGCCTACGAGCAGTACTTC. V is TRBV20-1 and J is TRBJ2-7, with D possibly TRBD1 on 6 matching bases. The CDR3 is made up of 14 amino acids. V was clipped by 3 bases and J by 2 bases, with 14 bases between them. The germline CDR1 and CDR2 sequences are DFQATT and SNEGSKA (reference sequence).

This clonotype was seen only a few times. The chain links TRBV7-2 to TRBJ1-2; TRBD1 matches at 7 bases. V lost 5 bases, J lost 0 bases, and 3 bases stayed unmatched. The CDR3 extends over 14 amino acids. Germline V CDR1 and CDR2: SGHTA, FQGNSA. The CDR3 spells CASSRDSSNYGYTF. In DNA form, the CDR3 reads TGTGCCAGCAGCCGGGACAGCTCTAACTATGGCTACACCTTC.